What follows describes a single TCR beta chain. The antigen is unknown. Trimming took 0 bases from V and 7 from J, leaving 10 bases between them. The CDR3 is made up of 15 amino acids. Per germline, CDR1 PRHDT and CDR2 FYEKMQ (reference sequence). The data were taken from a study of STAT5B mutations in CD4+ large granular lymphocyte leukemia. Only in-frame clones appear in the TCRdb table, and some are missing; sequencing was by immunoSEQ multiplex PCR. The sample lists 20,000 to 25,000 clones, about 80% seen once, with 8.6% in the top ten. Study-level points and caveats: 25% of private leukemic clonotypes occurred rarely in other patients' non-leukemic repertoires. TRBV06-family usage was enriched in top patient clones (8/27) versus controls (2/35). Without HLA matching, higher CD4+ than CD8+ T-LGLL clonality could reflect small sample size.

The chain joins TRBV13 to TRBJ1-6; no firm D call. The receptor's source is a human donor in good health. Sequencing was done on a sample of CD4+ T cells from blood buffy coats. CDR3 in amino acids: CASSLGQGPNSPLHF. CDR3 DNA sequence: TGTGCCAGCAGCTTAGGCCAAGGCCCAAATTCACCCCTCCACTTT.